This is a list of T cell receptor beta chains from one sample in a study of CD8 T cells in ankylosing spondylitis. TCRdb itself ran the 5' RACE reads through MiXCR, one entry per CDR3 protein. The table records roughly 700,000 distinct CDR3 sequences, roughly 19% of them present only once. The specimen was blood, either unsorted or a sorted T cell fraction (not recorded which). These receptors were obtained from a male donor with ankylosing spondylitis. CDR3s include the opening cysteine and the closing phenylalanine or tryptophan. The D gene is left open where the match is weak. Where a row states a size, it is once, few, many or the class of an expanded clone; other rows omit it.

TRBJ1-5 TRBV12-3/TRBV12-4 NA NA TGTGCCAGCAGTTTGCGAGGGACCAGCAATCAGCCCCAGCATTTT CASSLRGTSNQPQHF
TRBJ1-1 TRBV30 many NA TGTGCCTGGACCCGCCTGCTGAACACTGAAGCTTTCTTT CAWTRLLNTEAFF
TRBJ1-1 TRBV20-1 few NA TGCAGTGCTGGCGGGCCTCTAGGCCCTGAAGCTTTCTTT CSAGGPLGPEAFF
TRBJ2-5 TRBV4-1 NA TRBD1 TGCGCCAGCAGCCAAACCAGGGGGGAGACCCAGTACTTC CASSQTRGETQYF
TRBJ2-7 TRBV7-3 NA NA TGTGCCAGCAGCTTATGGCCCAGGGTCGAGCAGTACTTC CASSLWPRVEQYF
TRBJ2-7 TRBV19 few NA TGTGCCAGTACCGAGGACTCCAGCTCCTACGAGCAGTACTTC CASTEDSSSYEQYF
TRBJ2-7 TRBV4-2 few TRBD2 TGTGCCAGCAGCCAAGATTGGGCTAGCGGGGGCTACGAGCAGTACTTC CASSQDWASGGYEQYF
TRBJ2-5 TRBV5-6 few NA TGTGCCAGCAGCTTGGGGGACTCGATGGAGACCCAGTACTTC CASSLGDSMETQYF
TRBJ1-2 TRBV12-3/TRBV12-4 NA NA TGTGCCAGTCGTTACGGGGGGTCGGGATATGGCTACACCTTC CASRYGGSGYGYTF
TRBJ1-1 TRBV12-3/TRBV12-4 NA NA TGTGCCAGCAGTCCCCATCACACTGAAGCTTTCTTT CASSPHHTEAFF
TRBJ2-2 TRBV4-2 many NA TGTGCCAGCAGCCAACCCCCCGCCGGGGAGCTGTTTTTT CASSQPPAGELFF
TRBJ2-5 TRBV12-3/TRBV12-4 few TRBD2 TGTGCCAGCAGTTTGTGGGGAGGGCGGGAGACCCAGTACTTC CASSLWGGRETQYF
TRBJ1-6 TRBV4-1 NA NA TGCGCCAGCAGCCAAGGGGAATATAATTCACCCCTCCACTTT CASSQGEYNSPLHF
TRBJ2-7 TRBV27 many NA TGTGCCAGCAGTTTATCGGGCGAGCAGTACTTC CASSLSGEQYF
TRBJ2-5 TRBV12-3/TRBV12-4 few NA TGTGCCAGCAGTTTGGGCACGACAGACGGGGGGACCCAGTACTTC CASSLGTTDGGTQYF
TRBJ2-5 TRBV24-1 few NA TGTGCCACCAGTGATTTCGGGCAGGGGAAGGAAGAGACCCAGTACTTC CATSDFGQGKEETQYF
TRBJ1-5 TRBV7-2 few NA TGTGCCAGCAGCTCCGTGTCGTATAGCAATCAGCCCCAGCATTTT CASSSVSYSNQPQHF
TRBJ2-7 TRBV7-9 few TRBD2 TGTGCCAGCAGCTTACATCCGGGACTAGCGTTACCCTACGAGCAGTACTTC CASSLHPGLALPYEQYF
TRBJ2-1 TRBV24-1 few NA TGTGCCACCAGTGATTGGCCCGGGGTTAATGAGCAGTTCTTC CATSDWPGVNEQFF
TRBJ1-3 TRBV30 few NA TGTGCCTGGTCTACCAGCTCTGGAAACACCATATATTTT CAWSTSSGNTIYF
TRBJ1-5 TRBV6-1 few NA TGTGCCAGCAGTCGACAGATGGATAGCAATCAGCCCCAGCATTTT CASSRQMDSNQPQHF
TRBJ2-1 TRBV7-9 NA NA TGTGCCAGCAGCTTATCCGGGCTGGGGGATGAGCAGTTCTTC CASSLSGLGDEQFF
TRBJ1-2 TRBV5-6 NA TRBD1 TGTGCCAGCACCCCCGGGACAGGGGGCGGAGGTTATGGCTACACCTTC CASTPGTGGGGYGYTF
TRBJ2-5 TRBV2 NA TRBD1 TGTGCCAGCCAGGGGGGACAGGGTTTGGAGACCCAGTACTTC CASQGGQGLETQYF
TRBJ2-7 TRBV29-1 many TRBD1 TGCAGCGTTGGAGGACAGGGTGGCGAGCAGTACTTC CSVGGQGGEQYF
TRBJ2-2 TRBV7-9 few TRBD2 TGTGCCAGCAGCTTGTACGCTAGCGGGAGGACCGGGGAGCTGTTTTTT CASSLYASGRTGELFF
TRBJ2-7 TRBV5-1 NA NA TGCGCCAGCAGCTTCGACAAACACGAGCAGTACTTC CASSFDKHEQYF
TRBJ2-1 TRBV12-3/TRBV12-4 many NA TGTGCCAGCAGTTCCTCTAGCGTGGGTGAGCAGTTCTTC CASSSSSVGEQFF
TRBJ2-7 TRBV20-1 few NA TGCAGTGCTAGATCTCGGGACGGATACTCCTACGAGCAGTACTTC CSARSRDGYSYEQYF
TRBJ2-1 TRBV4-1 few NA TGCGCCAGCAGCCAAGTATCTAGTTTCGATGAGCAGTCCTTC CASSQVSSFDEQSF
TRBJ2-1 TRBV4-2 NA NA TGTGCCAGCAGCCAGGGTCTAGGGGGGGGGCAGGGTGAGCAGTTCTTC CASSQGLGGGQGEQFF
TRBJ2-1 TRBV11-1 NA NA TGTGCCAGCAGCCGTTTGACAGCTTTTGCCTACAATGAGCAGTTCTTC CASSRLTAFAYNEQFF
TRBJ2-1 TRBV29-1 few NA TGCAGCTTCGAACCGGGCCGAAGAAACAATGAGCAGTTCTTC CSFEPGRRNNEQFF
TRBJ2-1 TRBV5-1 NA TRBD1 TGCGCCAGCAGCCCAACCGGGACAGGGACAAACAATGAGCAGTTCTTC CASSPTGTGTNNEQFF
TRBJ2-1 TRBV7-9 few NA TGTGCCAGCAGCCACCCCCAGGGCTCCTACAATGAGCAGTTCTTC CASSHPQGSYNEQFF
TRBJ1-6 TRBV5-1 NA NA TGCGCCAGCAGCTTGACTTCGGGGCCTATCTATAATTCACCCCTCCACTTT CASSLTSGPIYNSPLHF
TRBJ2-3 TRBV27 NA NA TGTGCCAGCAGTCCAAGCCAACTAGTCCCAGATACGCAGTATTTT CASSPSQLVPDTQYF
TRBJ1-1 TRBV18 few NA TGTGCCAGCTCACCATCGTCGATACAGCGAATGGTTAAAGCTTTCTTT CASSPSSIQRMVKAFF
TRBJ2-3 TRBV24-1 few NA TGTGCCACCAGTGATGGTCGGGAGAGTACAGATACGCAGTATTTT CATSDGRESTDTQYF
TRBJ2-1 TRBV12-3/TRBV12-4 NA TRBD2 TGTGCCAGCAGTTCTCTAGCGGGTTACAATGAGCAGTTCTTC CASSSLAGYNEQFF
TRBJ2-1 TRBV12-3/TRBV12-4 NA NA TGTGCCAGCAGTATCCGGGACGTGAGCTCCTACAATGAGCAGTTCTTC CASSIRDVSSYNEQFF
TRBJ2-7 TRBV5-1 once TRBD1 TGCGCCAGTGGGGACAGGAACTACGAGCAGTACTTC CASGDRNYEQYF
TRBJ1-1 TRBV2 few NA TGTGCCAGCCTCCCCGACAGGTTGAACACTGAAGCTTTCTTT CASLPDRLNTEAFF
TRBJ1-2 TRBV5-1 few NA TGCGCCAGCAGACTAGACACGGTTGGCGGCTACACCTTC CASRLDTVGGYTF
TRBJ2-2 TRBV6-6 NA NA TGTGCCAGCAGATTATCGAACACCGGGGAGCTGTTTTTT CASRLSNTGELFF
TRBJ2-2 TRBV7-9 few NA TGTGCCAGCAGCTTCCGGGACAACACCGGGGAGCTGTTTTTT CASSFRDNTGELFF
TRBJ2-6 TRBV18 few NA TGTGCCAGCTCACCGGGGGGACAACTCTCTGGGGCCAACGTCCTGACTTTC CASSPGGQLSGANVLTF
TRBJ2-7 TRBV12-3/TRBV12-4 many NA TGTGCCAGCAGTTTTTTGTACGAGCAGTACTTC CASSFLYEQYF
TRBJ2-7 TRBV19 NA NA TGTGCCAGTAGTATGGGAAGCGAGCAGTACTTC CASSMGSEQYF
TRBJ2-3 TRBV3-1 few TRBD2 TGTGCCAGCAGCCAAATCGGCGGCGGGGGGGCGGCAGATACGCAGTATTTT CASSQIGGGGAADTQYF
TRBJ2-5 TRBV20-1 NA NA TGCAGTGCTACCTGGGACCGACAAGAGACCCAGTACTTC CSATWDRQETQYF
TRBJ2-1 TRBV20-1 NA NA TGCAGTGCTAGAGATCGGGACAAAGGGCAGTTCTTC CSARDRDKGQFF
TRBJ2-7 TRBV6-2/TRBV6-3 NA NA TGTGCCAGCAGTTACTCGGGGGAGTTCTACGAGCAGTACTTC CASSYSGEFYEQYF